The 11 T cell receptor beta chains given below trace back to one sample, sequenced in a study of regulatory T cells in long-lasting Graves disease. The time point was: newly diagnosed GD, antithyroid drugs for less than 3 months. With RNA extracted from PBMCs as input, the TCR library was made. Investigators prepared the TCR beta libraries by applying iRepertoire HTBI primers and Arm-PCR of CDR3 regions. TCRdb re-called the multiplex PCR reads through MiXCR, storing one row per CDR3 protein. The repertoire has roughly 380,000 distinct CDR3 sequences, approximately 15% of them found once; the top ten carry around 27%. The same data also contributed to another study, on T cells in Graves' hyperthyroidism and ophthalmopathy.

The specimen was peripheral blood mononuclear cells (PBMCs), collected at new diagnosis, from a patient treated with antithyroid drugs. Source of these receptors: a man in his forties with Graves disease.

V usage is TRBV24-1 and J usage is TRBJ2-7, with 9 bases that match TRBD1. This CDR3 is 16 amino acids long. J was trimmed by 5 bases and V by 4 bases; bases with no gene match: 11. Germline lookup yields CDR1 KGHDR and CDR2 SFDVKD. In nucleotides, the CDR3 is TGTGCCACCAGTGACCCGCGGAGGACAGGGGACGACGAGCAGTACTTC. This encodes CATSDPRRTGDDEQYF.

This clonotype came up many times. This rearrangement joins TRBV7-8 to TRBJ2-7; D is perhaps TRBD2 (5 bases). Germline values: CDR1 SGHVS, CDR2 FQNEAQ. The CDR3 covers 15 residues. The germline V and J ends were trimmed by 3 bases and 3 bases, with 15 bases remaining between them. The CDR3 protein is CASSFRGSGNYEQYF. The CDR3 nucleotides read TGTGCCAGCAGCTTTAGAGGAAGCGGAAACTACGAGCAGTACTTC.

As regards this clonotype: It may be a read error: a sequence one base away is much more abundant. Without the conserved terminal phenylalanine or tryptophan, this CDR3 likely stems from a read error. V usage is TRBV30 and J usage is TRBJ2-1; perhaps D is TRBD1 or TRBD2 (5 bases each). V shed 1 base and J shed 12 bases, with 19 bases lying between them. The germline gives CDR1 GTSNPN, CDR2 SVGIG (reference sequence). This CDR3 comprises 14 residues. The CDR3 region is CAWSDPGTLSGQFS. The DNA of the CDR3 is TGTGCCTGGAGTGATCCGGGGACGTTATCCGGGCAGTTCTCC.

The sample holds many counts of this clonotype. The V call is TRBV11-2, the J call TRBJ1-6; D possibly corresponds to TRBD1 (5 bases). The CDR3 is made up of 16 amino acids. CDR1 is SGHAT and CDR2 is FQNNGV in the germline V gene. The V end lost 2 bases, the J end lost 2 bases, and 10 bases lay between the germline ends. Written as DNA, the CDR3 is TGTGCCAGCAGCTTACAAGGGGAGACCTATAATTCACCCCTCCACTTT. Translated: CASSLQGETYNSPLHF.

This clonotype has a count of ten or more. The chain has TRBV12-3 or TRBV12-4 and TRBJ2-1; tentative D call: TRBD2 (5 bases). V was cut by 4 bases and J by 6 bases, with 10 bases left in between. This CDR3 comprises 13 residues. This chain's CDR3 is CASSSTTFNEQFF. The CDR3 coding sequence is TGTGCCAGCAGTTCGACTACTTTCAATGAGCAGTTCTTC.

This clonotype has ten or more counts. The genes are TRBV5-1 and TRBJ2-7; TRBD1 matches 7 bases. There are 13 residues in the CDR3. Germline assignment: CDR1 SGHRS and CDR2 YFSETQ. With V trimmed by 4 bases and J by 7 bases, 8 bases remained unmatched. CDR3 coding DNA: TGCGCCAGCAGCCTATCACAGGGGCGGGAGCAGTACTTC. Translating gives CASSLSQGREQYF. Complete variable domain (other parts from reference TRBV5-1 and TRBJ2-7): KAGVTQTPRYLIKTRGQQVTLSCSPISGHRSVSWYQQTPGQGLQFLFEYFSETQRNKGNFPGRFSGRQFSNSRSEMNVSTLELGDSALYLCASSLSQGREQYFGPGTRLTVT.

This clonotype was counted ten times or more. The genes are TRBV18 and TRBJ1-1; D might be TRBD1 (6 bases). Trimming took 0 bases from V and 4 from J, leaving 9 bases between them. CDR1 and CDR2 from the germline V gene are KGHSH and LQKENI. The length of the CDR3 is 14 residues. The CDR3 DNA sequence: TGTGCCAGCTCACCACCAAGCAGGGGCACTGAAGCTTTCTTT. The encoded protein is CASSPPSRGTEAFF.

This clonotype has ten or more counts. The chain is built from TRBV2 and TRBJ2-7; 11 bases map to TRBD1. Germline CDR1 is SNHLY and CDR2 is FYNNEI. This CDR3 region has 14 residues. The J segment lost 4 bases and the V segment lost 4 bases, leaving 3 bases of the junction unmatched. The CDR3 here is CASSGDRGIYEQYF. CDR3 nucleotides: TGTGCCAGCAGTGGGGACAGGGGGATATACGAGCAGTACTTC.

This clonotype showed up just a few times. A far larger clone lies a single base away; this is likely a read error. The chain uses TRBV7-2 and TRBJ2-1; the D call may be TRBD1 or TRBD2 (5 bases each). Germline values: CDR1 SGHTA, CDR2 FQGNSA. The ends were cut back, 2 bases at V and 10 bases at J, with 15 bases in the middle. This CDR3 region has 14 residues. CDR3 region: CASSLPGSAYEQFF. Written as DNA, the CDR3 is TGTGCCAGCAGCTTACCAGGGAGCGCCTACGAGCAGTTCTTC. The variable domain in full, completed from reference TRBV7-2 and TRBJ2-1, reads GAGVSQSPSNKVTEKGKDVELRCDPISGHTALYWYRQSLGQGLEFLIYFQGNSAPDKSGLPSDRFSAERTGGSVSTLTIQRTQQEDSAVYLCASSLPGSAYEQFFGPGTRLTVL.

V usage is TRBV12-3 or TRBV12-4 and J usage is TRBJ2-1; 10 bases are shared with TRBD1. Trimming removed 4 bases from V and 7 bases from J; junction bases left unmatched: 4. The CDR3 extends over 14 amino acids. For the CDR3, the DNA is TGTGCCAGCAGTTCGACAGGGGGCTGGAATGAGCAGTTCTTC. Its translation: CASSSTGGWNEQFF.

The chain joins TRBV27 to TRBJ1-6; 11 positions match TRBD1. Germline V gene sequence: CDR1 MNHEY, CDR2 SMNVEV (reference sequence). Germline trimming cut 5 bases from V and 9 bases from J; bases unmatched to any gene: 9. The CDR3 contains 16 residues. CDR3 nucleotides: TGTGCCAGCAGTGCTACGGGACAGGGGGTAGGTTCACCCCTCCACTTT. Amino acids: CASSATGQGVGSPLHF.